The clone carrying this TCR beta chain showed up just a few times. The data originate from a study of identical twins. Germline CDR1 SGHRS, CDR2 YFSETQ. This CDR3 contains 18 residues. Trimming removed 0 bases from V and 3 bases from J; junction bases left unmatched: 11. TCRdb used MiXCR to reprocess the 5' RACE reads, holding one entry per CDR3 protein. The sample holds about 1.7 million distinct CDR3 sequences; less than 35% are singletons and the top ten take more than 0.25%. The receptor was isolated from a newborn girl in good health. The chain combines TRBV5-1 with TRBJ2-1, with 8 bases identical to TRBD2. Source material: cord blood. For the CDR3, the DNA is TGCGCCAGCAGCTTGGCGTGGGTAGCGGGGAGTGACTACAATGAGCAGTTCTTC. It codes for CASSLAWVAGSDYNEQFF.